The 8 T cell receptor beta chains below all came from one sample that was sequenced in a study of cytomegalovirus exposure and HLA in healthy donors. PCR used 60 Vbeta primers and 13 Jbeta primers. TCRdb keeps only in-frame clones here, not all; method: immunoSEQ multiplex PCR. The sample consists of 100,000 to 120,000 clones, approximately 83% of them appearing once. Sequenced sample: PBMCs. The receptors were sampled from a man aged 40-50 years in good health and CMV-seronegative.

The J gene is TRBJ1-1, the V gene TRBV19, with D maybe TRBD1 (6 bases). V lost 7 bases, J lost 2 bases, and 11 bases lay in between. From germline, CDR1 is LNHDA and CDR2 SQIVND (reference sequence). This CDR3 is 13 amino acids long. The CDR3 reads CASTDRTNTEAFF. The CDR3 bases are TGTGCCAGTACCGACAGGACCAACACTGAAGCTTTCTTT.

This clone occurred once. The chain is built from TRBV4-2 and TRBJ2-2; 9 nucleotides line up with TRBD1. The J segment lost 5 bases and the V segment lost 0 bases, leaving 1 base of the junction unmatched. Germline CDR1 LGHNA, CDR2 YNFKEQ. This CDR3 contains 15 residues. CDR3 protein: CASSQEGQGTGELFF. The DNA of the CDR3 is TGTGCCAGCAGCCAAGAAGGACAGGGGACCGGGGAGCTGTTTTTT.

In this sample, this clone turned up once. The V call is TRBV7-8, the J call TRBJ2-7, with D possibly being TRBD1 (6 bases). CDR3 length: 14 residues. Trimming pared 1 base from V and 5 bases from J, leaving 12 bases between. Germline-derived CDR1 and CDR2 are SGHVS and FQNEAQ. The CDR3 region is CASSLEGVLHEQYF. The CDR3 DNA follows: TGTGCCAGCAGCTTAGAGGGGGTACTTCACGAGCAGTACTTC. Filled out from reference TRBV7-8 and TRBJ2-7, the complete variable domain reads GAGVSQSPRYKVAKRGQDVALRCDPISGHVSLFWYQQALGQGPEFLTYFQNEAQLDKSGLPSDRFFAERPEGSVSTLKIQRTQQEDSAVYLCASSLEGVLHEQYFGPGTRLTVT.

The chain joins TRBV7-9 to TRBJ1-2; D might be TRBD1 (6 bases). The V end lost 5 bases, the J end lost 7 bases, and 11 bases lay between the germline ends. CDR3 length: 12 residues. CDR1 and CDR2 from the germline V gene are SEHNR and FQNEAQ (reference sequence). CDR3 sequence: CASSLGQGGYTF. The CDR3 nucleotides read TGTGCCAGCAGCCTGGGACAAGGTGGCTACACCTTC.

The chain combines TRBV9 with TRBJ2-3; TRBD2 is a possible D gene (7 bases). Germline assignment: CDR1 SGDLS and CDR2 YYNGEE. With 0 bases removed from V and 3 bases from J, the gap between germline ends came to 11 bases. There are 15 residues in the CDR3. The CDR3: CASSVGGGATDTQYF. CDR3 bases: TGTGCCAGCAGCGTAGGAGGGGGGGCAACAGATACGCAGTATTTT.

A single count supports this clone. DNA for the CDR3: TGCAGCGTTGAAGATAGTGGTAGCTTGGTCTACGAGCAGTACTTC. Its translation: CSVEDSGSLVYEQYF. The chain uses TRBV29-1 and TRBJ2-7; D is undetermined. V lost 0 bases and J 3 bases, leaving 15 bases between the germline ends. Germline loops: CDR1 SQVTM, CDR2 ANQGSEA. This CDR3 comprises 15 residues.

The chain employs TRBV7-2 and TRBJ2-4; weak D call: TRBD1 (6 bases). The germline gives CDR1 SGHTA, CDR2 FQGNSA. V lost 5 bases to trimming and J lost 1 base, with 15 bases between them. CDR3 length: 16 residues. The CDR3 nucleotides are TGTGCCAGCAGCCTCCGATTAACAGGGGCCAAAAACATTCAGTACTTC. It translates to CASSLRLTGAKNIQYF.

The rearrangement uses TRBV27 and TRBJ2-7, with TRBD2 identical over 8 bases. The CDR3 is made up of 14 amino acids. Losses at the gene ends were 7 bases for V and 4 bases for J; bases not matched to a gene: 9. CDR1 and CDR2 (germline): MNHEY, SMNVEV (reference sequence). CDR3 sequence reads: CASTPAGERYEQYF. CDR3 nucleotides: TGTGCCAGCACCCCAGCGGGGGAACGGTACGAGCAGTACTTC.